The 8 T cell receptor beta chains reported below all come from one sample, sequenced in a study of chemoradiotherapy in HPV16-positive cancers. The data were produced by immunoSEQ multiplex PCR, yet TCRdb's version contains in-frame clones alone and is incomplete. Among 900 or so clones listed, approximately 81% were seen once. Material: tumor tissue, obtained from a patient who underwent chemoradiotherapy. The receptor source for this set is a human donor with HPV-associated anogenital cancer.

The chain uses TRBV6-1 and TRBJ2-3; 10 nucleotides agree with TRBD2. The germline V gene encodes CDR1 MNHNS and CDR2 SASEGT. The trim removed 10 bases at V and 3 bases at J, leaving 7 bases unmatched. The length of the CDR3 is 14 residues. The CDR3 spells CATVAGGWTDTQYF. For the CDR3, the DNA is TGTGCCACCGTAGCGGGGGGATGGACAGATACGCAGTATTTT.

The chain is built from TRBV19 and TRBJ1-6; 8 nucleotides align to TRBD1. Trimming cost V 9 bases and J 3 bases; bases outside gene matches: 7. The CDR3 runs 15 residues. Germline V CDR1 and CDR2: LNHDA, SQIVND (reference sequence). CDR3 sequence reads: CASTGTGVYNSPLHF. Written as DNA, the CDR3 is TGTGCCAGCACCGGGACAGGAGTCTATAATTCACCCCTCCACTTT. The full variable domain, completed using reference TRBV19 and TRBJ1-6, is DGGITQSPKYLFRKEGQNVTLSCEQNLNHDAMYWYRQDPGQGLRLIYYSQIVNDFQKGDIAEGYSVSREKKESFPLTVTSAQKNPTAFYLCASTGTGVYNSPLHFGNGTRLTVT.

This chain joins TRBV29-1 and TRBJ2-3, with 10 bases that match TRBD2. CDR1 SQVTM and CDR2 ANQGSEA come from the germline V gene. This CDR3 has 17 residues. Unmatched junction bases numbered 11, after V lost 5 bases and J lost 0 bases. The CDR3 DNA reads as TGCAGCGTTTACTACCTAGCGGGGGTGAAAAGCACAGATACGCAGTATTTT. Translating it yields CSVYYLAGVKSTDTQYF.

The rearrangement links TRBV20-1 to TRBJ2-1, with no clear D. V lost 3 bases to trimming and J lost 4 bases, with 4 bases between them. In germline, CDR1 is DFQATT, CDR2 SNEGSKA (reference sequence). This CDR3 region has 11 residues. CDR3 coding DNA: TGCAGTGCTAGCCTTTACAATGAGCAGTTCTTC. As protein: CSASLYNEQFF.

The chain carries TRBV9 and TRBJ2-5; D is uncertain. Trimming pared 1 base from V and 5 bases from J, leaving 6 bases between. The CDR3 runs 12 residues. The germline CDR1 and CDR2 sequences are SGDLS and YYNGEE. DNA for the CDR3: TGTGCCAGCAGCGTATTAGGGGAGACCCAGTACTTC. Amino acid sequence: CASSVLGETQYF.

CDR3 amino acids: CASSEGGAGNYGYTF. The CDR3, as DNA: TGTGCCAGCAGTGAAGGTGGCGCAGGGAACTATGGCTACACCTTC. The chain carries TRBV2 and TRBJ1-2, with D perhaps matching TRBD1 (5 bases). CDR1 and CDR2 (germline): SNHLY, FYNNEI. Trimming took off 1 base at V and 2 bases at J, with 11 bases between the two ends. The CDR3 consists of 15 residues.

This chain connects TRBV6-1 to TRBJ2-7, with D perhaps TRBD1 or TRBD2 (6 bases each). The germline V gene encodes CDR1 MNHNS and CDR2 SASEGT. Trimming shortened V by 3 bases and J by 6 bases, and 12 bases separated the two germline ends. The CDR3 is made up of 13 amino acids. The CDR3 sequence: CASSDAGHREQYF. The DNA for the CDR3 is TGTGCCAGCAGTGACGCGGGACACCGCGAGCAGTACTTC.

The chain has TRBV6-5 and TRBJ1-5; no clear D. V lost 4 bases and J 9 bases, leaving 10 bases between the germline ends. Looked up from germline, CDR1 is MNHEY and CDR2 is SVGAGI. This CDR3 contains 12 residues. The CDR3 sequence: CASSFRYAPQHF. CDR3 coding DNA: TGTGCCAGCAGTTTTCGGTATGCGCCCCAGCATTTT.